This TCR beta chain was captured in a study of naive CD8 T cells in extremely preterm neonates. Here immunoSEQ multiplex PCR was the method, and the copy in TCRdb shows in-frame clones only, minus some. Seen here are thousands of clones, approximately 98% observed once, and the top ten hold more than 0.4%. J was trimmed by 5 bases and V by 5 bases; bases with no gene match: 0. The CDR3 length is 13 residues. Looked up from germline, CDR1 is SGHAT and CDR2 is FQNNGV. This clone has a single count. Antigen unknown. This sample also contains other DNA sequences that code for the same CDR3. Deliveries were elective term cesareans at roughly 37-41 weeks, with no labor or membrane rupture. Sorted cells: live naive CD8+ T cells, CD45RA+CCR7+, Annexin V-negative. Study-level findings and limits: The authors flagged variable productive template counts in preterm samples. Compared with all age groups, preterm neonates showed less repertoire richness.

This sequence was found in a newborn in good health. Input material: naive CD8+ T cells from cord blood. The chain has TRBV11-2 and TRBJ1-5, with TRBD1 matching over 10 bases. The CDR3 here is CASSGTGDQPQHF. The CDR3 DNA reads as TGTGCCAGCAGCGGGACAGGGGATCAGCCCCAGCATTTT.